This T cell receptor beta chain was profiled in a study of T cell responses to AZD1222 COVID-19 vaccine. This CDR3 region has 12 residues. Germline V gene lookup returns CDR1 SQVTM and CDR2 ANQGSEA. Trimming removed 6 bases at V and 4 bases at J, with 12 bases between. In this sample, this clone turned up a few times. Its matching antigen is unknown. Study-wide results and limits: Nearly half of spike-specific TCRs reportedly target unmutated variant regions. It was only a handful of AZD1222 recipients who were seropositive at baseline.

Profiling relied on immunoSEQ multiplex PCR, and the TCRdb table lists in-frame clones only, not all of them. Here the sample spans 110,000 to 150,000 clones, 92% being singletons. The sequence derives from an adult in good health. The genes are TRBV29-1 and TRBJ1-1, with a tentative D call TRBD1 (5 bases). Sequencing used peripheral blood, obtained on day 0 of AZD1222 vaccination. CDR3 in amino acids: CSVKGTGTEAFF. In DNA form, the CDR3 reads TGCAGCGTCAAGGGTACAGGCACTGAAGCTTTCTTT.